This T cell receptor (beta chain) was sequenced during a study of metastatic and nonmetastatic thyroid tumors. Study-wide results and limits: According to reports, the diversity of TCR beta was significantly higher in malignant thyroid tumors than in benign nodules, and this held in both blood and tumor samples.

There were no patients who had received any treatment before thyroid surgery. The germline CDR1 and CDR2 sequences are GTSNPN and SVGIG (reference sequence). Unmatched junction bases numbered 1, after V lost 0 bases and J lost 4 bases. The CDR3 consists of 14 residues. Points on this clone: Its matching antigen is unknown.

TCRdb ran MiXCR on the PCR reads. The table records about 20,000 clones, more than 35% of them present only once. This sequence was found in a female donor with papillary thyroid cancer or a benign thyroid nodule (not recorded which). Some clones in this sample may be carry-over from other donors' samples. The material sequenced was tumor tissue. The V and J genes are TRBV30 and TRBJ2-5; 11 nucleotides agree with TRBD2. This CDR3 reads CAWSVGLAGETQYF. The CDR3 DNA is TGTGCCTGGAGTGTAGGACTAGCGGGAGAGACCCAGTACTTC.